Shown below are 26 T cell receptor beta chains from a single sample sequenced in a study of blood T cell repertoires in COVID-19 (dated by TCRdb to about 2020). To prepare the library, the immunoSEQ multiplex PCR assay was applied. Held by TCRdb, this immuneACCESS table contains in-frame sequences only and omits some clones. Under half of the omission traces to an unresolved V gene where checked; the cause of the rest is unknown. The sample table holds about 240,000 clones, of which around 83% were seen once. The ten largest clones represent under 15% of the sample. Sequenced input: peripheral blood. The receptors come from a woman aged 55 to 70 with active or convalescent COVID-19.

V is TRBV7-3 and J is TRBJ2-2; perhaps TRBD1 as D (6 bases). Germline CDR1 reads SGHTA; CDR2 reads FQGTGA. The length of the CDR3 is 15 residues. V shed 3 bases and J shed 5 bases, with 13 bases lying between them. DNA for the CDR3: TGTGCCAGCAGCTTTACAGGGTTGCGGACCGGGGAGCTGTTTTTT. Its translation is CASSFTGLRTGELFF. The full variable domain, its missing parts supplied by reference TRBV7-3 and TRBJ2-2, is GAGVSQTPSNKVTEKGKYVELRCDPISGHTALYWYRQSLGQGPEFLIYFQGTGAADDSGLPNDRFFAVRPEGSVSTLKIQRTERGDSAVYLCASSFTGLRTGELFFGEGSRLTVL.

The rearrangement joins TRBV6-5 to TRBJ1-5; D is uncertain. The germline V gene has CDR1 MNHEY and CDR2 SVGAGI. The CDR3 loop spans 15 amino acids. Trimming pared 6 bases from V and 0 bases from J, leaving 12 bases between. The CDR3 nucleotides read TGTGCCAGCAGCCCGACCCCGGGTAGCAATCAGCCCCAGCATTTT. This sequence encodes CASSPTPGSNQPQHF.

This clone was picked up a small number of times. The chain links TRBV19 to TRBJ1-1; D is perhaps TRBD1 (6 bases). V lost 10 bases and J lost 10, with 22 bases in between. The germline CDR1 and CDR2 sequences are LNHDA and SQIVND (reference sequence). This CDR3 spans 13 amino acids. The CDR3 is CATAAGTLSRAFF. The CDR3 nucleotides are TGTGCCACTGCTGCCGGGACACTATCTCGAGCTTTCTTT.

DNA of the CDR3: TGTGCCAGCACCAACGGACAGGTCGCAACTAATGAAAAACTGTTTTTT. Amino acids: CASTNGQVATNEKLFF. The rearrangement joins TRBV7-9 to TRBJ1-4; TRBD1 matches at 7 bases. Germline values: CDR1 SEHNR, CDR2 FQNEAQ (reference sequence). Trimming cost V 7 bases and J 0 bases; bases outside gene matches: 8. The CDR3 length is 16 residues.

The CDR3 is CASSPQVSGGRETQYF. CDR3 nucleotide sequence: TGCGCCAGCAGCCCGCAAGTTAGCGGGGGGAGAGAGACCCAGTACTTC. The genes are TRBV5-1 and TRBJ2-5; 10 bases are shared with TRBD2. J lost 4 bases, V lost 4 bases, and 10 bases had no gene match. The CDR3 consists of 16 residues. CDR1 and CDR2 (germline): SGHRS, YFSETQ.

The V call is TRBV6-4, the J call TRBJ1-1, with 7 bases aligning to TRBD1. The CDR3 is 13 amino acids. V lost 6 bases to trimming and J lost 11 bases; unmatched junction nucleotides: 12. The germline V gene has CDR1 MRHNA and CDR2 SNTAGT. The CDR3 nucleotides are TGTGCCAGCAGCCTACAGGGGAATGGGCAGGCTTTCTTT. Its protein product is CASSLQGNGQAFF.

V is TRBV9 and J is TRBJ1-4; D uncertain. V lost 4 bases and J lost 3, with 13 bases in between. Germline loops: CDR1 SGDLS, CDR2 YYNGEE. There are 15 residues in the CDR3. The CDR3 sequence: CASSPGWSANEKLFF. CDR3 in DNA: TGTGCCAGCAGCCCGGGGTGGTCGGCTAATGAAAAACTGTTTTTT. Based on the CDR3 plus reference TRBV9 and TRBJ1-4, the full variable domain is DSGVTQTPKHLITATGQRVTLRCSPRSGDLSVYWYQQSLDQGLQFLIQYYNGEERAKGNILERFSAQQFPDLHSELNLSSLELGDSALYFCASSPGWSANEKLFFGSGTQLSVL.

CDR3 nucleotides: TGCGCCAGCAGCCCCTCAACGGCGGGATCCTACGAGCAGTACTTC. Amino acids: CASSPSTAGSYEQYF. The chain joins TRBV4-1 to TRBJ2-7; a possible D gene is TRBD2 (6 bases). This CDR3 contains 15 residues. Trimming stripped 4 bases from V and 1 base from J, with 14 bases between. Germline V lookup: CDR1 MGHRA, CDR2 YSYEKL.

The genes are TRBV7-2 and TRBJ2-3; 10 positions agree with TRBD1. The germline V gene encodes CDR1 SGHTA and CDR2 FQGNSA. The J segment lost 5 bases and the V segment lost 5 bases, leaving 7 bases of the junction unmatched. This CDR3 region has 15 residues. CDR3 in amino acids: CASSPRDRGRDTQYF. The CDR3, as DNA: TGTGCCAGCAGCCCTCGGGACAGGGGAAGAGATACGCAGTATTTT.

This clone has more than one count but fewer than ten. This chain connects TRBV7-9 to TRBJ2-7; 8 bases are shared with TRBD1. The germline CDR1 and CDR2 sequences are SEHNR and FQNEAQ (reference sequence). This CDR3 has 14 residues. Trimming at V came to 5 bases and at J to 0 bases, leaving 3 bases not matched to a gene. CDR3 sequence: CASSPGTGSYEQYF. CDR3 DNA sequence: TGTGCCAGCAGCCCCGGGACAGGCTCCTACGAGCAGTACTTC.

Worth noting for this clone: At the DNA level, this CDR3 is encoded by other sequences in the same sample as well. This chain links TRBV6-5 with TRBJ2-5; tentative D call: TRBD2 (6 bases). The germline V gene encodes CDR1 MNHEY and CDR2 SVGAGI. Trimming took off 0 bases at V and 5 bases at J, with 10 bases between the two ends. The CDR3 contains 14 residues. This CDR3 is CASSYSAGRETQYF. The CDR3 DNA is TGTGCCAGCAGTTACTCCGCGGGGAGGGAGACCCAGTACTTC.

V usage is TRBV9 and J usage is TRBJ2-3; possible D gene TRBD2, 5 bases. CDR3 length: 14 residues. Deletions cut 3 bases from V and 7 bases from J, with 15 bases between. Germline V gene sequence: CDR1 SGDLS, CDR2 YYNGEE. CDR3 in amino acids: CASSAASGKYTQYF. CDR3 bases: TGTGCCAGCAGCGCCGCATCCGGGAAATATACGCAGTATTTT.

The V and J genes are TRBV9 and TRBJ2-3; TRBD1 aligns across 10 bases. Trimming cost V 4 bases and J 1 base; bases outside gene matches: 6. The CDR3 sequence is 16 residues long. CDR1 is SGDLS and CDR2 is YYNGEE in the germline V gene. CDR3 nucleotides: TGTGCCAGCAGCCCGGGACAGGGGAGGGGCACAGATACGCAGTATTTT. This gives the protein CASSPGQGRGTDTQYF.

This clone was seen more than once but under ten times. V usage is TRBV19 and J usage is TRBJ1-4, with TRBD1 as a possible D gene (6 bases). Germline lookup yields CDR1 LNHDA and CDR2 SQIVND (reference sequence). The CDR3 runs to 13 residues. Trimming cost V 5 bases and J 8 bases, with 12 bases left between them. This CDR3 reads CASSPWTVEKLFF. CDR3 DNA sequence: TGTGCCAGTAGTCCCTGGACAGTCGAAAAACTGTTTTTT.

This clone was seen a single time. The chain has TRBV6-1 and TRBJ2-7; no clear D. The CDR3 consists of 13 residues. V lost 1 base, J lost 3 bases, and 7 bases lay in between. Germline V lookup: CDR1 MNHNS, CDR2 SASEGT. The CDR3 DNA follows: TGTGCCAGCAGTGAAGACGACTTCTACGAGCAGTACTTC. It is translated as CASSEDDFYEQYF.

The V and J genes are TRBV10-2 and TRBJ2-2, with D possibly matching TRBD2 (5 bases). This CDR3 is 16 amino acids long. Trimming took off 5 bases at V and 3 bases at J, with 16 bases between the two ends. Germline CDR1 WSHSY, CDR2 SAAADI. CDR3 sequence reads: CASSPTRAGYTGELFF. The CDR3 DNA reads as TGCGCCAGCAGTCCTACCCGGGCGGGTTACACCGGGGAGCTGTTTTTT.

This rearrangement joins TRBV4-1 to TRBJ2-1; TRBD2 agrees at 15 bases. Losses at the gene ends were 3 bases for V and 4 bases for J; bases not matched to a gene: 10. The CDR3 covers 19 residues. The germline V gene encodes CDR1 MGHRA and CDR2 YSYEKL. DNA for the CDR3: TGCGCCAGCAGCCACCCCGGACTAGCGGGGGGGCCTGGGTACAATGAGCAGTTCTTC. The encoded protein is CASSHPGLAGGPGYNEQFF.

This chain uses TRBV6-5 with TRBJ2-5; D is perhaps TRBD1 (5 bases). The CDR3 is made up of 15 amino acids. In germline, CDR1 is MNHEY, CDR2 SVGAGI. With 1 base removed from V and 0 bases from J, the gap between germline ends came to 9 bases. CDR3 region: CASSYFRQYQETQYF. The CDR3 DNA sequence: TGTGCCAGCAGTTACTTCAGACAGTACCAAGAGACCCAGTACTTC.

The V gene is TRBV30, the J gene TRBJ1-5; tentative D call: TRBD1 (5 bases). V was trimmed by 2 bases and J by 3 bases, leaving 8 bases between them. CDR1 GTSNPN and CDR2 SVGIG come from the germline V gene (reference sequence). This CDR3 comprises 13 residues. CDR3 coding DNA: TGTGCCTGGAGTAGACAGTACAATCAGCCCCAGCATTTT. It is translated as CAWSRQYNQPQHF.

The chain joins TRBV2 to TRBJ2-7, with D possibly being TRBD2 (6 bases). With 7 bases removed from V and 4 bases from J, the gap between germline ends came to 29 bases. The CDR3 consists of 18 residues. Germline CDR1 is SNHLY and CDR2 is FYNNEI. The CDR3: CASTPFLSTAGSLYEQYF. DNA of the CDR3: TGTGCCAGCACCCCGTTCCTAAGCACCGCGGGGAGCCTTTACGAGCAGTACTTC.

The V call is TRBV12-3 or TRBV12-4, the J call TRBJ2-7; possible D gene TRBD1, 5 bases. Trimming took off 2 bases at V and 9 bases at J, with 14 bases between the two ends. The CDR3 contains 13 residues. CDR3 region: CASSLTPIRVQYF. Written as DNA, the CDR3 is TGTGCCAGCAGTTTAACCCCCATCAGGGTGCAGTACTTC.

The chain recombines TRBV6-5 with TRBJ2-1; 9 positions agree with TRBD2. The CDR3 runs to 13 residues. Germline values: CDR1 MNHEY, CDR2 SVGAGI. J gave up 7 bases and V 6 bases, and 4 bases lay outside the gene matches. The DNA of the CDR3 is TGTGCCAGCAGCCGGACTAGCGTGAATGAGCAGTTCTTC. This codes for CASSRTSVNEQFF.

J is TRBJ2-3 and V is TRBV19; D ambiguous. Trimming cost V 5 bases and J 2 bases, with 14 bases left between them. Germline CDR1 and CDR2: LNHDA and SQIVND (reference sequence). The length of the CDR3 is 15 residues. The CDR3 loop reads CASSRRHGNTDTQYF. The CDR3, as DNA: TGTGCCAGTAGTCGCCGACACGGAAACACAGATACGCAGTATTTT.

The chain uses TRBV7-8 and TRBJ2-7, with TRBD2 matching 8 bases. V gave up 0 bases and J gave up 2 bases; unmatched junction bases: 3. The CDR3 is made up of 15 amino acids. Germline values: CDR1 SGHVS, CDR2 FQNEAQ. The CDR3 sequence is CASSLAGTRAYEQYF. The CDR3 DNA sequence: TGTGCCAGCAGCTTAGCGGGGACTAGGGCCTACGAGCAGTACTTC. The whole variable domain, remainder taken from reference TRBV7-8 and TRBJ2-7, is GAGVSQSPRYKVAKRGQDVALRCDPISGHVSLFWYQQALGQGPEFLTYFQNEAQLDKSGLPSDRFFAERPEGSVSTLKIQRTQQEDSAVYLCASSLAGTRAYEQYFGPGTRLTVT.

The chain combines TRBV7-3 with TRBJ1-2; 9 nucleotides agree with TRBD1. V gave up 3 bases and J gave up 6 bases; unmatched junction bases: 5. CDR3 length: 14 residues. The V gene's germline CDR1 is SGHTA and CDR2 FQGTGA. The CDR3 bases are TGTGCCAGCAGCTTTCAGGGGACAGGGAATGGCTACACCTTC. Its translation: CASSFQGTGNGYTF.

CDR3 coding DNA: TGTGCCAGCAGTTACCCGACTAGTGGGTCCTACGAGCAGTACTTC. The encoded protein is CASSYPTSGSYEQYF. This chain connects TRBV6-2 or TRBV6-3 to TRBJ2-7, with a possible D match to TRBD2 (6 bases). The CDR3 extends over 15 amino acids. Germline loops: CDR1 MNHEY, CDR2 SVGEGT. Trimming took off 2 bases at V and 1 base at J, with 12 bases between the two ends.